This TCR beta chain originates from a study of cytomegalovirus exposure and HLA in healthy donors. General study results and limits: Several of the most significant clusters appeared, in a later analysis, to be linked to common viral pathogens. Later on, an analysis showed TCR association rates differing by HLA locus, with DRB1 the most and HLA-C the fewest. The classifier was said to identify cytomegalovirus status with high specificity and sensitivity.

Researchers ran the PCR with 60 Vbeta and 13 Jbeta primers. Assay used: immunoSEQ multiplex PCR; TCRdb lists only in-frame clones, some missing. Among about 63,000 clones, roughly 80% were seen once, and the ten largest hold under 30%. A note on this clone: The antigen is not known.

Trimming cost V 5 bases and J 5 bases; bases outside gene matches: 2. The CDR3 runs 14 residues. In germline, CDR1 is LGHNT, CDR2 FRNRAP. This chain connects TRBV12-5 to TRBJ1-4; 10 nucleotides match TRBD1. Sequenced: PBMCs. This clonotype was obtained from a woman aged 35 to 49 in good health and CMV-seropositive. The CDR3 here is CASGTGQGNEKLFF. As DNA, the CDR3 is TGTGCTAGTGGTACGGGACAGGGGAATGAAAAACTGTTTTTT. Using reference TRBV12-5 and TRBJ1-4 for the parts outside the CDR3, the full variable domain is DARVTQTPRHKVTEMGQEVTMRCQPILGHNTVFWYRQTMMQGLELLAYFRNRAPLDDSGMPKDRFSAEMPDATLATLKIQPSEPRDSAVYFCASGTGQGNEKLFFGSGTQLSVL.